This note documents a single T cell receptor (beta chain) sequence. As yet, its antigen is unknown. The record originates from a study of CD8+ T cells in alopecia areata. Study-wide points: Scalp and blood retained many expanded lesional clones during tofacitinib.

Investigators isolated RNA and reverse transcribed it into cDNA to act as the sequencing template. Sequencing used immunoSEQ multiplex PCR; TCRdb keeps in-frame clones, though not all of them. The sample has 150,000 to 200,000 clones; roughly 61% are singletons. Noted treatment: oral pan-JAK inhibitor, 5-10 mg twice daily. PBMCs served as the source from which CD4+ and CD8+ T cells were sorted. The V gene lost 0 bases and the J gene lost 11 bases, with 11 bases spanning the gap. This CDR3 has 13 amino acids. Germline CDR1 is SGDLS and CDR2 is YYNGEE. This TCR came from a human donor with alopecia areata. This sequence joins TRBV9 and TRBJ1-4; no clear D gene. The sequenced sample was CD8+ T cells sorted from blood, obtained at week 24, from a patient treated with tofacitinib. DNA of the CDR3: TGTGCCAGCAGCGTAGCAGCGGGCGGGAAACTGTTTTTT. This encodes CASSVAAGGKLFF.